A selection of T cell receptor beta chains follows, all from one sample in a study of blood T cell repertoires in COVID-19. The data were produced by immunoSEQ multiplex PCR, yet TCRdb's version contains in-frame clones alone and is incomplete. This table has a few hundred thousand clones, 65% to 85% appearing once. Sequenced sample: peripheral blood. The receptors shown here come from a woman aged 45 to 65 with acute or convalescent COVID-19. CDR3s include the opening cysteine and the closing phenylalanine or tryptophan. D genes are given only for firm matches. Not every row has a clone size; where given, it reads once, few, many or a size class.

D	size	J	V	CDR3	DNA
TRBD1	-	TRBJ1-2	TRBV19	CASSMKQGIYGYTF	TGTGCCAGTAGTATGAAACAGGGGATCTATGGCTACACCTTC
-	-	TRBJ2-5	TRBV4-2	CASSQEGAVEETQYF	TGTGCCAGCAGCCAAGAGGGGGCGGTAGAAGAGACCCAGTACTTC
-	-	TRBJ1-1	TRBV9	CASSGQEAFF	TGTGCCAGCAGCGGGCAGGAAGCTTTCTTT
-	-	TRBJ2-5	TRBV7-2	CASSLDGQGTQYF	TGTGCCAGCAGCTTAGATGGGCAGGGGACCCAGTACTTC
-	-	TRBJ2-1	TRBV12-3/TRBV12-4	CASSLSQDEQFF	TGTGCCAGCAGTTTGTCCCAGGATGAGCAGTTCTTC
TRBD1	-	TRBJ2-3	TRBV5-1	CASASQGDGTDTQYF	TGCGCCAGCGCCTCCCAGGGGGACGGCACAGATACGCAGTATTTT
-	-	TRBJ1-6	TRBV27	CASSRGGSSYNSPLHF	TGTGCCAGCAGTCGGGGGGGCAGCTCCTATAATTCACCCCTCCACTTT
TRBD2	once	TRBJ2-1	TRBV2	CASRRTSGTNEQFF	TGTGCCAGCAGGCGGACTAGCGGGACCAATGAGCAGTTCTTC
TRBD2	once	TRBJ2-2	TRBV11-2	CASSLVAGGRSAGELFF	TGTGCCAGCAGCTTAGTAGCGGGAGGGAGGAGCGCCGGGGAGCTGTTTTTT
TRBD1	-	TRBJ1-1	TRBV27	CASRTDRGNTEAFF	TGTGCCAGCAGGACTGACAGGGGGAACACTGAAGCTTTCTTT
TRBD1	few	TRBJ2-2	TRBV7-9	CASSLGMGQGNTGELFF	TGTGCCAGCAGCTTAGGAATGGGACAGGGAAACACCGGGGAGCTGTTTTTT
TRBD1	-	TRBJ2-4	TRBV18	CASSYEQGTAKNIQYF	TGTGCCAGCTCGTACGAACAGGGGACCGCCAAAAACATTCAGTACTTC
-	-	TRBJ2-7	TRBV18	CASSPESYEQYF	TGTGCCAGCTCACCGGAGTCCTACGAGCAGTACTTC
TRBD1	few	TRBJ1-5	TRBV19	CASSIQGAAYNQPQHF	TGTGCCAGTAGTATTCAGGGGGCGGCTTACAATCAGCCCCAGCATTTT
-	-	TRBJ1-5	TRBV2	CASSEPPDSQPQHF	TGTGCCAGCAGTGAACCACCAGACAGCCAGCCCCAGCATTTT
TRBD1	-	TRBJ2-7	TRBV18	CASSPPGQGAYEQYF	TGTGCCAGCTCACCGCCGGGACAGGGGGCCTACGAGCAGTACTTC
-	-	TRBJ2-5	TRBV7-9	CASSSNLQQETQYF	TGTGCCAGCAGCTCCAACTTACAGCAAGAGACCCAGTACTTC
TRBD1	-	TRBJ2-1	TRBV6-1	CASSGSGTGGKGEQFF	TGTGCCAGCAGTGGGAGTGGGACAGGGGGTAAAGGAGAGCAGTTCTTC
-	-	TRBJ1-5	TRBV18	CASSLKEGSNQPQHF	TGTGCCAGCTCACTAAAAGAGGGTAGCAATCAGCCCCAGCATTTT
-	-	TRBJ1-5	TRBV5-1	CASSLGGSNQPQHF	TGCGCCAGCAGCTTAGGCGGGAGCAATCAGCCCCAGCATTTT
TRBD1	once	TRBJ1-2	TRBV19	CASSNSGTDPYGYTF	TGTGCCAGTAGTAACTCCGGGACAGACCCGTATGGCTACACCTTC
TRBD2	-	TRBJ2-6	TRBV3-1/TRBV3-2	CASSHQRGGGANVLTF	TGTGCCAGCAGCCACCAGCGGGGGGGTGGGGCCAACGTCCTGACTTTC
-	-	TRBJ1-1	TRBV19	CASSKGSTHEAFF	TGTGCCAGTAGTAAAGGGAGCACTCATGAAGCTTTCTTT
-	-	TRBJ1-3	TRBV30	CAWKRGFTGNTIYF	TGTGCCTGGAAGCGGGGCTTCACTGGAAACACCATATATTTT
-	-	TRBJ2-2	TRBV7-3	CASRYYPGELFF	TGTGCCAGCCGGTATTATCCAGGGGAGCTGTTTTTT
TRBD1	-	TRBJ2-5	TRBV30	CAWSVPRQGAFRQTQYF	TGTGCCTGGAGTGTCCCCAGACAGGGGGCCTTCCGGCAGACCCAGTACTTC
TRBD1	-	TRBJ1-2	TRBV2	CASLPDRGRDYGYTF	TGTGCCAGCCTTCCGGACAGGGGGCGAGACTATGGCTACACCTTC
TRBD1	once	TRBJ1-2	TRBV6-1	CASSEDRGQGNYGYTF	TGTGCCAGCAGTGAGGACAGGGGCCAGGGGAACTATGGCTACACCTTC
TRBD1	-	TRBJ2-1	TRBV4-1	CASRNRGTPFDEQFF	TGCGCCAGCAGGAACAGGGGGACACCTTTCGATGAGCAGTTCTTC
TRBD1	-	TRBJ2-7	TRBV5-5	CASSLGQGLTYEQYF	TGTGCCAGCAGCCTCGGACAGGGTCTCACCTACGAGCAGTACTTC
TRBD1	few	TRBJ2-1	TRBV24-1	CATSVTTGGNEQFF	TGTGCCACCAGTGTCACGACAGGGGGCAATGAGCAGTTCTTC
TRBD1	-	TRBJ1-3	TRBV7-2	CASSSQGARNTIYF	TGTGCCAGCAGTTCACAGGGGGCGAGAAACACCATATATTTT
-	-	TRBJ2-7	TRBV21-1	CASSKARAPYEQYF	TGTGCCAGCAGCAAAGCTCGAGCCCCCTACGAGCAGTACTTC
-	-	TRBJ2-4	TRBV9	CASSVGGLAKNIQYF	TGTGCCAGCAGCGTAGGCGGGCTAGCCAAAAACATTCAGTACTTC
TRBD2	-	TRBJ2-1	TRBV11-2	CASSLELAGGPGNEQFF	TGTGCCAGCAGCTTAGAACTAGCGGGGGGGCCGGGGAATGAGCAGTTCTTC
TRBD2	-	TRBJ2-1	TRBV5-4	CASSARLAGDSNEQFF	TGTGCCAGCAGCGCCCGGCTAGCGGGAGATTCCAATGAGCAGTTCTTC
TRBD2	-	TRBJ2-1	TRBV2	CASRGTSGRNEQFF	TGTGCCAGCAGGGGGACTAGCGGGAGGAATGAGCAGTTCTTC
TRBD1	-	TRBJ2-1	TRBV30	CAWSVIGGGYNEQFF	TGTGCCTGGAGTGTAATAGGGGGCGGGTACAATGAGCAGTTCTTC
TRBD2	once	TRBJ2-3	TRBV2	CASSELLAGGIPSQDTQYF	TGTGCCAGCAGTGAACTCCTAGCGGGAGGAATCCCCTCCCAAGATACGCAGTATTTT
-	-	TRBJ2-3	TRBV6-6	CASSWADTQYF	TGTGCCAGCAGCTGGGCGGATACGCAGTATTTT
TRBD2	-	TRBJ2-2	TRBV5-4	CASSAGLAGTIGELFF	TGTGCCAGCAGCGCTGGACTAGCGGGAACGATCGGGGAGCTGTTTTTT